The 27 T cell receptor beta chains in this list originate from one sample, sequenced in a study of regulatory T cells in long-lasting Graves disease. According to the study, TCR beta libraries were built with iRepertoire HTBI primers and CDR3-region Arm-PCR. TCRdb analysed the multiplex PCR reads with MiXCR anew, one entry per CDR3 protein. Among 700,000 or so distinct CDR3 sequences, approximately 29% were seen once, and the ten largest hold 35% to 55%. This sample's time point: persistent/refractory GD, antithyroid drugs over 5 years with positive TRAb. Scientists built the TCR library using RNA that was extracted from PBMCs. Sequencing was performed on peripheral blood mononuclear cells (PBMCs), taken when the disease was refractory, from a patient treated with antithyroid drugs. All receptors come from a female donor with Graves disease.

This clonotype was recorded a few times. The gene calls are TRBV30 and TRBJ1-5; D unclear. V was shortened by 2 bases and J by 0 bases, with 14 bases between the two germline ends. The CDR3 loop spans 16 amino acids. The germline gives CDR1 GTSNPN, CDR2 SVGIG (reference sequence). Written as DNA, the CDR3 is TGTGCCTGGAGTATGGCAGGTCGATTTAGCAATCAGCCCCAGCATTTT. It yields the protein CAWSMAGRFSNQPQHF.

The chain has TRBV7-3 and TRBJ2-7; D is ambiguous. V was trimmed by 5 bases and J by 7 bases, leaving 21 bases between them. The CDR3 extends over 15 amino acids. Looked up from germline, CDR1 is SGHTA and CDR2 is FQGTGA. In nucleotides, the CDR3 is TGTGCCAGCAGCCCTAAGGCTCCAGCAATGGGTGAGCAGTACTTC. It yields the protein CASSPKAPAMGEQYF.

This chain uses TRBV29-1 with TRBJ2-7; D is uncertain. This CDR3 comprises 13 residues. V gave up 2 bases and J gave up 0 bases, with 8 bases separating them. Germline loops: CDR1 SQVTM, CDR2 ANQGSEA. The CDR3 nucleotides are TGCAGCGTTGAAATGCAGAGCTCCTACGAGCAGTACTTC. Its protein product is CSVEMQSSYEQYF.

This clonotype was seen at least ten times. This chain joins TRBV15 and TRBJ1-4; 9 nucleotides agree with TRBD1. Germline lookup yields CDR1 LNHNV and CDR2 YYDKDF (reference sequence). There are 15 residues in the CDR3. Trimming cost V 1 base and J 6 bases; bases outside gene matches: 3. For the CDR3, the DNA is TGTGCCACCAGCAGAGGACAGGGGGAGTATGAAAAACTGTTTTTT. Its protein is CATSRGQGEYEKLFF.

The chain is built from TRBV5-1 and TRBJ2-5; TRBD1 matches 11 bases. Unmatched junction bases numbered 11, after V lost 5 bases and J lost 5 bases. Germline V gives CDR1 SGHRS, CDR2 YFSETQ. The CDR3 totals 16 residues. The CDR3 sequence is CASRSTGTGGMETQYF. CDR3 DNA sequence: TGCGCCAGCAGGTCCACGGGGACAGGGGGAATGGAGACCCAGTACTTC.

As to this clonotype: Because it lacks the conserved phenylalanine or tryptophan at the end, this CDR3 is likely a read error. This chain connects TRBV28 to TRBJ2-6, with D perhaps TRBD1 (6 bases). CDR1 is MDHEN, CDR2 SYDVKM, per germline. This CDR3 comprises 18 residues. V gave up 3 bases and J gave up 4 bases, with 19 bases separating them. Here the CDR3 reads CASSFWLRTAPGANVLTL. CDR3 sequence (DNA): TGTGCCAGCAGTTTCTGGCTGCGGACAGCCCCCGGGGCCAACGTCCTGACTCTC.

The chain links TRBV7-2 to TRBJ1-1; D is undetermined. Germline lookup yields CDR1 SGHTA and CDR2 FQGNSA. This CDR3 region has 13 residues. Trimming shortened V by 4 bases and J by 8 bases, and 14 bases separated the two germline ends. In DNA form, the CDR3 reads TGTGCCAGCAGCTATCCCGACCTCTGGGAAGCTTTCTTT. Its translation is CASSYPDLWEAFF.

The rearrangement links TRBV14 to TRBJ1-1; tentative D call: TRBD1 (5 bases). Per the germline V gene, CDR1 is SGHDN and CDR2 is FVKESK. Trimming pared 3 bases from V and 4 bases from J, leaving 12 bases between. This CDR3 comprises 14 residues. The CDR3 DNA is TGTGCCAGCAGCCATCGTGTCCAGGGCACTGAAGCTTTCTTT. Amino acids: CASSHRVQGTEAFF.

This rearrangement joins TRBV5-6 to TRBJ2-2, with D uncertain. This CDR3 region has 14 residues. Germline V CDR1 and CDR2: SGHDT, YYEEEE. Between the trimmed V and J ends, which lost 0 bases and 6 bases, there was a span of 9 bases. CDR3 sequence: CASSLGPIPGELFF. The CDR3 nucleotides are TGTGCCAGCAGCTTGGGTCCTATCCCCGGGGAGCTGTTTTTT. The whole variable domain, remainder taken from reference TRBV5-6 and TRBJ2-2, is DAGVTQSPTHLIKTRGQQVTLRCSPKSGHDTVSWYQQALGQGPQFIFQYYEEEERQRGNFPDRFSGHQFPNYSSELNVNALLLGDSALYLCASSLGPIPGELFFGEGSRLTVL.

The genes are TRBV20-1 and TRBJ2-2; TRBD2 might be the D (5 bases). Trimming shortened V by 5 bases and J by 2 bases, and 12 bases separated the two germline ends. The germline CDR1 and CDR2 sequences are DFQATT and SNEGSKA (reference sequence). This CDR3 has 14 residues. The CDR3 reads CSAGRTGNTGELFF. The DNA for the CDR3 is TGCAGTGCTGGCCGGACTGGCAACACCGGGGAGCTGTTTTTT.

The chain joins TRBV27 to TRBJ1-2, with 8 bases aligning to TRBD1. Germline CDR1 MNHEY, CDR2 SMNVEV (reference sequence). The CDR3 sequence is 15 residues long. The ends lost 3 bases at V and 1 base at J; junction bases unmatched: 4. CDR3 in amino acids: CASSFRGRGNYGYTF. CDR3 nucleotide sequence: TGTGCCAGCAGTTTCAGGGGGCGGGGTAACTATGGCTACACCTTC.

The rearrangement uses TRBV6-1 and TRBJ2-7; no definite D call. Germline V gene data show CDR1 as MNHNS and CDR2 as SASEGT. The CDR3 length is 14 residues. Between the trimmed V and J ends, which lost 5 bases and 4 bases, there was a span of 15 bases. The DNA for the CDR3 is TGTGCCAGCAGTCCGTCATTTGACATTTACGAGCAGTACTTC. Its translation: CASSPSFDIYEQYF.

This clonotype was detected many times. V and J are TRBV7-9 and TRBJ1-4; 7 bases match TRBD1. There are 14 residues in the CDR3. Germline V gene data show CDR1 as SEHNR and CDR2 as FQNEAQ (reference sequence). With V trimmed by 6 bases and J by 4 bases, 5 bases remained unmatched. CDR3 nucleotides: TGTGCCAGCAGACCGACAGGGCTTAATGAAAAACTGTTTTTT. Translating gives CASRPTGLNEKLFF. Variable domain in full (rest from reference TRBV7-9 and TRBJ1-4): DTGVSQNPRHKITKRGQNVTFRCDPISEHNRLYWYRQTLGQGPEFLTYFQNEAQLEKSRLLSDRFSAERPKGSFSTLEIQRTEQGDSAMYLCASRPTGLNEKLFFGSGTQLSVL.

This chain links TRBV5-6 with TRBJ2-7, with 11 bases that match TRBD2. Looked up from germline, CDR1 is SGHDT and CDR2 is YYEEEE. The junction had 9 bases not matched to a gene; V was cut back by 3 bases and J by 7 bases. This CDR3 region has 15 residues. The CDR3 protein is CASSSSPLAGVEQYF. CDR3 nucleotide sequence: TGTGCCAGCAGCTCATCCCCACTAGCGGGGGTTGAGCAGTACTTC.

The gene calls are TRBV5-6 and TRBJ2-5, with D maybe TRBD2 (5 bases). CDR3 length equals 16 residues. Trimming took 3 bases from V and 1 from J, leaving 16 bases between them. Germline CDR1 reads SGHDT; CDR2 reads YYEEEE. CDR3 coding DNA: TGTGCCAGCAGCTCGTGGAGGAAGCGAGGCCAAGAGACCCAGTACTTC. This gives the protein CASSSWRKRGQETQYF.

This chain uses TRBV20-1 with TRBJ1-1; possibly TRBD1 for D (6 bases). Germline CDR1 is DFQATT and CDR2 is SNEGSKA (reference sequence). With 5 bases removed from V and 5 bases from J, the gap between germline ends came to 24 bases. The CDR3 is 16 amino acids. CDR3 nucleotides: TGCAGTGCTCAAAGGACAGCTAGAGCACAGAGAACTGAAGCTTTCTTT. Translating gives CSAQRTARAQRTEAFF.

This clonotype was counted a few times. V gene TRBV3-1 combines with J gene TRBJ1-2, with 7 bases identical to TRBD1. The germline V gene has CDR1 LGHDT and CDR2 YNNKEL (reference sequence). This CDR3 contains 15 residues. Germline trimming cut 0 bases from V and 3 bases from J; bases unmatched to any gene: 4. The CDR3 spells CASSQDHRGDYGYTF. The DNA of the CDR3 is TGTGCCAGCAGCCAAGACCACAGGGGTGACTATGGCTACACCTTC.

The rearrangement links TRBV7-9 to TRBJ1-4; unclear D gene. Deletions cut 3 bases from V and 3 bases from J, with 8 bases between. The CDR3 extends over 14 amino acids. CDR1 SEHNR and CDR2 FQNEAQ come from the germline V gene (reference sequence). CDR3 nucleotide sequence: TGTGCCAGCAGCTTCCGGACCTCTAATGAAAAACTGTTTTTT. It yields the protein CASSFRTSNEKLFF.

This clonotype was detected ten times or more. The V gene is TRBV12-3 or TRBV12-4, the J gene TRBJ1-2, with 7 bases fitting TRBD1. V dropped 4 bases and J dropped 5; count of bases not matched to a gene: 10. The CDR3 is 15 amino acids. CDR3 region: CASSSGTVPRYGYTF. The CDR3 DNA reads as TGTGCCAGCAGTTCGGGGACAGTTCCCCGATATGGCTACACCTTC.

With respect to this clonotype: This may stem from a read error, because a much larger clone lies one nucleotide away. Because the CDR3 is missing its conserved closing phenylalanine or tryptophan, this is likely a read error. The chain couples TRBV5-6 to TRBJ1-6, with 8 bases aligning to TRBD1. The ends lost 0 bases at V and 4 bases at J; junction bases unmatched: 0. Germline assignment: CDR1 SGHDT and CDR2 YYEEEE. The CDR3 sequence is 15 residues long. The DNA of the CDR3 is TGTGCCAGCAGCTTGGGACAGGGGTATAATTCACCCCTCCACCTT. This codes for CASSLGQGYNSPLHL.

This clonotype showed up just once. A much larger clonotype is one base distant, so this may be a read error. The chain links TRBV28 to TRBJ1-1; D gene uncertain. Germline V lookup: CDR1 MDHEN, CDR2 SYDVKM. This CDR3 region has 14 residues. The ends were cut back, 10 bases at V and 1 base at J, with 16 bases in the middle. The CDR3 sequence: CANIPAGSNTEAFF. In DNA form, the CDR3 reads TGTGCCAACATCCCCGCAGGATCGAACACTGAAGCTTTCTTT.

The chain has TRBV29-1 and TRBJ1-4; D not certain. V lost 0 bases and J lost 6, with 5 bases in between. The CDR3 has 12 residues. CDR1 and CDR2 (germline): SQVTM, ANQGSEA. CDR3 coding DNA: TGCAGCGTTGAAGATCACGATGAAAAACTGTTTTTT. The encoded protein is CSVEDHDEKLFF.

This clonotype was picked up a small number of times. A much larger clone differs from this one at a single base, so this may be a read error. This chain joins TRBV28 and TRBJ1-2, with D perhaps matching TRBD1 (6 bases). Germline CDR1 is MDHEN and CDR2 is SYDVKM. V lost 3 bases and J 2 bases, leaving 22 bases between the germline ends. This CDR3 region has 18 residues. CDR3 in DNA: TGTGCCAGCAGTTTCCCGGCAGGGGCGATTATTAGGAACTATGGCTACACCTTC. Translation: CASSFPAGAIIRNYGYTF.

V usage is TRBV6-5 and J usage is TRBJ1-1, with a weak D call TRBD1 (6 bases). V was clipped by 4 bases and J by 0 bases, with 21 bases between them. CDR3 length: 18 residues. In germline, CDR1 is MNHEY, CDR2 SVGAGI. The CDR3 coding sequence is TGTGCCAGCAGTTCCAACAAACTACAGGGAACGATGAACACTGAAGCTTTCTTT. It encodes CASSSNKLQGTMNTEAFF.

The chain uses TRBV12-3 or TRBV12-4 and TRBJ1-5; 7 positions match TRBD1. The V segment lost 3 bases and the J segment 5 bases; nucleotides outside the gene matches: 13. This CDR3 has 17 residues. CDR3 nucleotide sequence: TGTGCCAGCAGTTTCTCTAAGGGGGCGATTGGGGATCAGCCCCAGCATTTT. It yields the protein CASSFSKGAIGDQPQHF.

The chain is built from TRBV12-3 or TRBV12-4 and TRBJ2-3; TRBD2 matches 9 bases. Losses at the gene ends were 2 bases for V and 2 bases for J; bases not matched to a gene: 5. This CDR3 has 16 amino acids. For the CDR3, the DNA is TGTGCCAGCAGTTTAAATGCGGGAGGGTTCACAGATACGCAGTATTTT. This sequence encodes CASSLNAGGFTDTQYF.

The chain combines TRBV27 with TRBJ1-1; maybe TRBD1 (5 bases). V lost 5 bases to trimming and J lost 5 bases, with 24 bases between them. Germline CDR1 MNHEY, CDR2 SMNVEV (reference sequence). This CDR3 is built from 17 residues. DNA of the CDR3: TGTGCCAGCAGTGCAGACAGTCGGTGGGTTAGTGCTACTGAAGCTTTCTTT. It codes for CASSADSRWVSATEAFF.